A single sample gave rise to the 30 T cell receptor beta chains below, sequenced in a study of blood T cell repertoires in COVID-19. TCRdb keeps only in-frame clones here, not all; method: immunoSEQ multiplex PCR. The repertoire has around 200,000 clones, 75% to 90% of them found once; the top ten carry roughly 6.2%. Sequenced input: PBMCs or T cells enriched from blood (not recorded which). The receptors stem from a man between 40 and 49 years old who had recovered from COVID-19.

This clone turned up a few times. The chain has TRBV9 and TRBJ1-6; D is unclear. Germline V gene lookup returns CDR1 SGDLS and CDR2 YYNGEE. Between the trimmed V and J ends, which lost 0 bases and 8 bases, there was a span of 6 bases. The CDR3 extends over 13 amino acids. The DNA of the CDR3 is TGTGCCAGCAGCGTAGCTACGGATTCACCCCTCCACTTT. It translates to CASSVATDSPLHF.

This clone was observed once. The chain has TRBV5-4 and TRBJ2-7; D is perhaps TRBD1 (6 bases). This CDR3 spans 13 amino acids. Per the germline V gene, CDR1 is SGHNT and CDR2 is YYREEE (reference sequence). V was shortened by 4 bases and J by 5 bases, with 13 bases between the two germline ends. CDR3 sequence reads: CASSLQGNHEQYF. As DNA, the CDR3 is TGTGCCAGCAGCCTACAGGGAAACCACGAGCAGTACTTC.

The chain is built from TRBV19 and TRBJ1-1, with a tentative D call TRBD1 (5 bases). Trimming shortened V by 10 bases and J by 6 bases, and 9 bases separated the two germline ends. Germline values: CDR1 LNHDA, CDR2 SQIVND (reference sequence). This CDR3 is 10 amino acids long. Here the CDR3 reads CATGGSEAFF. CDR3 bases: TGTGCCACCGGGGGGTCTGAAGCTTTCTTT.

The CDR3 loop is CASSRREFNTGELFF. CDR3 sequence (DNA): TGCGCCAGCAGTCGGCGGGAGTTTAACACCGGGGAGCTGTTTTTT. The chain has TRBV5-1 and TRBJ2-2; 7 bases fit TRBD2. This CDR3 has 15 residues. Trimming removed 5 bases from V and 2 bases from J; junction bases left unmatched: 6. CDR1 is SGHRS, CDR2 YFSETQ, per germline.

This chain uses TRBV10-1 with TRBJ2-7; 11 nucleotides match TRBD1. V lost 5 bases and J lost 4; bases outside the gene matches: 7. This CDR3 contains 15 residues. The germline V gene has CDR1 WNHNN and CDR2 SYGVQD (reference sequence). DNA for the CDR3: TGCGCCAGCAGTAAATCCGGGACAGGGGGATACGAGCAGTACTTC. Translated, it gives CASSKSGTGGYEQYF.

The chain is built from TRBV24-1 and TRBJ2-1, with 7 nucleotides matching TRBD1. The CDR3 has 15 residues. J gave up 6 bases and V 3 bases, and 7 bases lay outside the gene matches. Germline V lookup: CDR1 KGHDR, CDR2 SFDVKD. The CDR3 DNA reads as TGTGCCACCAGTGATACGAAGGGGGCGATCAATGAGCAGTTCTTC. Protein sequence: CATSDTKGAINEQFF.

The CDR3 nucleotides read TGTGCCAGCAGCCCCCGGGACACTTCACCCCTCCACTTT. Translating gives CASSPRDTSPLHF. The chain links TRBV9 to TRBJ1-6; possibly TRBD1 for D (6 bases). This CDR3 contains 13 residues. Looked up from germline, CDR1 is SGDLS and CDR2 is YYNGEE. Between the trimmed V and J ends, which lost 4 bases and 9 bases, there was a span of 11 bases. Together with reference TRBV9 and TRBJ1-6, the CDR3 gives the full variable domain: DSGVTQTPKHLITATGQRVTLRCSPRSGDLSVYWYQQSLDQGLQFLIQYYNGEERAKGNILERFSAQQFPDLHSELNLSSLELGDSALYFCASSPRDTSPLHFGNGTRLTVT.

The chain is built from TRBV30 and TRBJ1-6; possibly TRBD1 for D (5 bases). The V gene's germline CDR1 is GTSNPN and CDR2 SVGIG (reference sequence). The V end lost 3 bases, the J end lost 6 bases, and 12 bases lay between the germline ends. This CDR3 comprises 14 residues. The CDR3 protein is CAWRAVRGNSPLHF. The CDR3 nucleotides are TGTGCCTGGAGGGCGGTAAGGGGTAATTCACCCCTCCACTTT.

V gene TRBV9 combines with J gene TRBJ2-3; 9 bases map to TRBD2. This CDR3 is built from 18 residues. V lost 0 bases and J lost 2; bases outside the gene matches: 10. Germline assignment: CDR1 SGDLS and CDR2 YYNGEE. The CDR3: CASSVVRLAELHTDTQYF. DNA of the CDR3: TGTGCCAGCAGCGTAGTACGACTAGCGGAGCTTCACACAGATACGCAGTATTTT.

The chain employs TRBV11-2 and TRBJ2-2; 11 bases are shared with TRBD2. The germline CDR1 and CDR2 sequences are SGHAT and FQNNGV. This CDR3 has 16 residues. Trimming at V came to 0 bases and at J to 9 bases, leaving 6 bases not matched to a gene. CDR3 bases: TGTGCCAGCAGCTTAGAGCTAGCGGGAGGTCCCCGGGAGCTGTTTTTT. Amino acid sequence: CASSLELAGGPRELFF.

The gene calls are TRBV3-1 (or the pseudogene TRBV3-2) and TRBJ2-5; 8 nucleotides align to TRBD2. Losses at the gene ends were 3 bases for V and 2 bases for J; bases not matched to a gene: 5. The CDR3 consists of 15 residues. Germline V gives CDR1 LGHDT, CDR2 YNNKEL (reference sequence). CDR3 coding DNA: TGTGCCAGCAGCCATAGTCGGGGGGGGCAAGAGACCCAGTACTTC. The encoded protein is CASSHSRGGQETQYF.

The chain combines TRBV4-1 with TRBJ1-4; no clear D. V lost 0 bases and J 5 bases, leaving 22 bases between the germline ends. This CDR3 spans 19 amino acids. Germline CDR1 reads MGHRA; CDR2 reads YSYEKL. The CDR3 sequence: CASSQDPSGFMQLNEKLFF. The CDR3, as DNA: TGCGCCAGCAGCCAAGACCCATCTGGTTTCATGCAACTGAATGAAAAACTGTTTTTT.

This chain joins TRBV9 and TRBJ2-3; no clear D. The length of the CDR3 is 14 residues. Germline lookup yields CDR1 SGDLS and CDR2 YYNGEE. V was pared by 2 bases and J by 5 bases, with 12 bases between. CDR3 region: CASSVSSTGDTQYF. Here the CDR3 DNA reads TGTGCCAGCAGCGTTTCAAGCACCGGAGATACGCAGTATTTT. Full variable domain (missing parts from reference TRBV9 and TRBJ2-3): DSGVTQTPKHLITATGQRVTLRCSPRSGDLSVYWYQQSLDQGLQFLIQYYNGEERAKGNILERFSAQQFPDLHSELNLSSLELGDSALYFCASSVSSTGDTQYFGPGTRLTVL.

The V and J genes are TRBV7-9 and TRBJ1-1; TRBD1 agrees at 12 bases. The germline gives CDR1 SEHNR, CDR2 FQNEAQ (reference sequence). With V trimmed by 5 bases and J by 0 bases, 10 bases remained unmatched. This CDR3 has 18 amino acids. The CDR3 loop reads CASSPRRGQGAMNTEAFF. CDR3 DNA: TGTGCCAGCAGCCCCAGACGGGGACAGGGGGCGATGAACACTGAAGCTTTCTTT.

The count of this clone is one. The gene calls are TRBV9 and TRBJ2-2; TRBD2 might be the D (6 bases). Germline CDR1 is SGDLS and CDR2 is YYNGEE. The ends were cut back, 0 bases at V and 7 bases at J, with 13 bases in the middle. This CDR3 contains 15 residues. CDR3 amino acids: CASSVGGGYDGELFF. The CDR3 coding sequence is TGTGCCAGCAGCGTAGGGGGAGGATATGACGGGGAGCTGTTTTTT.

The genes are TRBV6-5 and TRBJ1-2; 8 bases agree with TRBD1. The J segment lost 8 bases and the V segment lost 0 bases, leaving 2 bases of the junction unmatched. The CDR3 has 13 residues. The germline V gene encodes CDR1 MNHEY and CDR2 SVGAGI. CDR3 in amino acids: CASSYSTGEGYTF. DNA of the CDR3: TGTGCCAGCAGTTACTCGACAGGGGAAGGCTACACCTTC.

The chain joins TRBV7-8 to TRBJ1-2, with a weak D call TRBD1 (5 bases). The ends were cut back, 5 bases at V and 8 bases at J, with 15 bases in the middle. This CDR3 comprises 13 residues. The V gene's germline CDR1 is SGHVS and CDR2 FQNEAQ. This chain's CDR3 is CASSGGGAGGYTF. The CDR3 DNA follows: TGTGCCAGCAGCGGTGGCGGGGCCGGAGGCTACACCTTC.

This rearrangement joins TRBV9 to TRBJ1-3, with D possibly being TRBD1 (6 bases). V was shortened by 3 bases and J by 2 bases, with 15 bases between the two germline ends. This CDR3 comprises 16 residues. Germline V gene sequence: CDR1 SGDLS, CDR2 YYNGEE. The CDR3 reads CASSGHGTIAGNTIYF. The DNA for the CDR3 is TGTGCCAGCAGCGGACACGGGACAATTGCTGGAAACACCATATATTTT.

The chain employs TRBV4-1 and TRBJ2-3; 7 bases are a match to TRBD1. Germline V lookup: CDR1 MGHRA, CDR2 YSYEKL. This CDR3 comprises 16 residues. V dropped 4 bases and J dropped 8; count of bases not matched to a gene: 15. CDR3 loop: CASSPGLEGGLRTQYF. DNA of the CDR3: TGCGCCAGCAGCCCCGGGCTGGAAGGGGGCTTACGTACGCAGTATTTT.

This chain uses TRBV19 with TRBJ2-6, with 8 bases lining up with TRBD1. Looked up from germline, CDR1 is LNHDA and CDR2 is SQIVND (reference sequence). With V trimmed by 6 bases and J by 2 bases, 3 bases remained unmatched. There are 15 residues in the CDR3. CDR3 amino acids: CASRAGGAGANVLTF. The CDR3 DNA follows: TGTGCCAGTAGGGCAGGGGGCGCTGGGGCCAACGTCCTGACTTTC.

The CDR3 region is CASSSYSGGANEQFF. CDR3 bases: TGCGCCAGCAGCTCGTATAGCGGGGGGGCCAATGAGCAGTTCTTC. The V and J genes are TRBV5-1 and TRBJ2-1, with TRBD2 matching 11 bases. Germline CDR1 reads SGHRS; CDR2 reads YFSETQ. Trimming cost V 3 bases and J 6 bases; bases outside gene matches: 5. CDR3 length: 15 amino acids. The full variable domain, completed using reference TRBV5-1 and TRBJ2-1, is KAGVTQTPRYLIKTRGQQVTLSCSPISGHRSVSWYQQTPGQGLQFLFEYFSETQRNKGNFPGRFSGRQFSNSRSEMNVSTLELGDSALYLCASSSYSGGANEQFFGPGTRLTVL.

CDR3 protein: CASSLWDTGIFNYGYTF. For the CDR3, the DNA is TGTGCCAGCAGCCTATGGGACACGGGTATTTTTAACTATGGCTACACCTTC. The gene calls are TRBV5-4 and TRBJ1-2, with D perhaps matching TRBD1 (6 bases). The CDR3 length is 17 residues. Trimming removed 4 bases from V and 1 base from J, with 20 bases in between. Germline lookup yields CDR1 SGHNT and CDR2 YYREEE (reference sequence). The full variable domain, rest sourced from reference TRBV5-4 and TRBJ1-2, is ETGVTQSPTHLIKTRGQQVTLRCSSQSGHNTVSWYQQALGQGPQFIFQYYREEENGRGNFPPRFSGLQFPNYSSELNVNALELDDSALYLCASSLWDTGIFNYGYTFGSGTRLTVV.

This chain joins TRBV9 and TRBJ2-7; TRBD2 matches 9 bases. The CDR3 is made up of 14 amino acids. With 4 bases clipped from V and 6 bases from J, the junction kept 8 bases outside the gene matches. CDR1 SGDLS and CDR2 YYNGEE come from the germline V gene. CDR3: CASSPGTSFGEQYF. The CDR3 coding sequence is TGTGCCAGCAGCCCAGGGACTAGCTTCGGCGAGCAGTACTTC. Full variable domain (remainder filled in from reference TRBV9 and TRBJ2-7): DSGVTQTPKHLITATGQRVTLRCSPRSGDLSVYWYQQSLDQGLQFLIQYYNGEERAKGNILERFSAQQFPDLHSELNLSSLELGDSALYFCASSPGTSFGEQYFGPGTRLTVT.

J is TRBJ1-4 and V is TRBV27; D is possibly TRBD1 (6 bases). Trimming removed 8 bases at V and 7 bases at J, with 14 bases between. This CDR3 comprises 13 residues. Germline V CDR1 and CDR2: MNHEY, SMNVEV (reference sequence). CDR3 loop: CASASGAGEKLFF. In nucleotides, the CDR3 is TGTGCCAGCGCCTCAGGGGCCGGTGAAAAACTGTTTTTT.

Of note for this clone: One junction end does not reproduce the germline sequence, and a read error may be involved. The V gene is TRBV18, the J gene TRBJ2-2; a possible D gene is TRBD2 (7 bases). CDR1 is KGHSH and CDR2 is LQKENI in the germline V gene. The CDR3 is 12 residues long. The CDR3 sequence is CASSPERDTFDF. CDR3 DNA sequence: TGTGCCAGCTCACCTGAGCGGGACACCTTTGATTTT.

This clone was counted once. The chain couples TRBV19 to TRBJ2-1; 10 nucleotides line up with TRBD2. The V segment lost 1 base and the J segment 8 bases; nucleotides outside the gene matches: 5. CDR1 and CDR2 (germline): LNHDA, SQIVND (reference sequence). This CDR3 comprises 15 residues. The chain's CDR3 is CASSIVPSGGYEQFF. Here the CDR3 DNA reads TGTGCCAGTAGTATAGTGCCTAGCGGGGGCTATGAGCAGTTCTTC.

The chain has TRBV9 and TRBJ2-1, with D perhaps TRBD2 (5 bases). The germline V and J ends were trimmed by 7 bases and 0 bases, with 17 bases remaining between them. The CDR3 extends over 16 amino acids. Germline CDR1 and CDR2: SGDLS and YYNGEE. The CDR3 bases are TGTGCCAGCGCGTCAGGAGGCCTAATCTCCTACAATGAGCAGTTCTTC. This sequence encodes CASASGGLISYNEQFF. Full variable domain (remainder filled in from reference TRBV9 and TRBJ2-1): DSGVTQTPKHLITATGQRVTLRCSPRSGDLSVYWYQQSLDQGLQFLIQYYNGEERAKGNILERFSAQQFPDLHSELNLSSLELGDSALYFCASASGGLISYNEQFFGPGTRLTVL.

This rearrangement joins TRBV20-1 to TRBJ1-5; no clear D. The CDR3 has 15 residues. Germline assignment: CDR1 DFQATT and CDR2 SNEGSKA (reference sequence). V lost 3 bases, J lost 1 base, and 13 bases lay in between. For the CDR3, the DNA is TGCAGTGCTAGTCCCGGTCCCATAAGCAATCAGCCCCAGCATTTT. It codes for CSASPGPISNQPQHF.

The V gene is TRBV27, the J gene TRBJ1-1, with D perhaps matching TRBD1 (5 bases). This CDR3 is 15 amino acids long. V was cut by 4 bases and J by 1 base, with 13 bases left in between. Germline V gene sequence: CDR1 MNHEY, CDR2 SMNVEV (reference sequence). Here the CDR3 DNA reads TGTGCCAGCAGTTATGGAGGGGTCAGGAACACTGAAGCTTTCTTT. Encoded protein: CASSYGGVRNTEAFF.

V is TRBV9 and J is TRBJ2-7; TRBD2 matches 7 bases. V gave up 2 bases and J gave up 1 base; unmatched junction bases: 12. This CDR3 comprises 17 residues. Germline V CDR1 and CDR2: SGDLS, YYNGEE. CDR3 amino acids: CASSVNPSAGESYEQYF. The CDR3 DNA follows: TGTGCCAGCAGCGTCAACCCCTCTGCGGGGGAATCCTACGAGCAGTACTTC.